The rows below give T cell receptor beta chains drawn from one sample of a study of Ad26.COV2.S vaccination and SARS-CoV-2 variants. Profiling relied on immunoSEQ multiplex PCR, and the TCRdb table lists in-frame clones only, not all of them. Here the sample spans some 460,000 clones, 70% to 90% being singletons. The specimen comprised peripheral blood, sampled in a trial of Ad26.COV2.S vaccine versus placebo. Receptor source: a person between 18 and 59 years old who received the Ad26.COV2.S COVID-19 vaccine or a placebo. The CDR3 runs from the conserved cysteine through the conserved F or W. Fields, in order: V gene, J gene, D gene, clone size, CDR3 protein, CDR3 DNA. D genes are given only for firm matches. Only part of the rows carry a size: once, few, many, or a class if the clone is expanded.

TRBV6-5,TRBJ1-2,TRBD1,.,CASRSPQGNYGDYTF,TGTGCCAGCAGATCTCCACAGGGGAACTATGGCGACTACACCTTC
TRBV11-2,TRBJ1-3,.,.,CASSLGRRSSGNTIYF,TGTGCCAGCAGCCTAGGACGGAGGAGCTCTGGAAACACCATATATTTT
TRBV30,TRBJ2-6,.,.,CAWSVIFGSGANVLTF,TGTGCCTGGAGTGTAATTTTCGGTTCTGGGGCCAACGTCCTGACTTTC
TRBV12-5,TRBJ1-1,TRBD1,.,CASGLLGQGFTVFF,TGTGCTAGTGGTTTGCTGGGACAGGGGTTTACAGTTTTCTTT
TRBV6-1,TRBJ2-7,TRBD1,.,CASSEFVGQGRNEQYF,TGTGCCAGCAGTGAATTCGTCGGACAGGGGCGTAACGAGCAGTACTTC
TRBV5-1,TRBJ2-3,TRBD2,.,CASSLESGGTDTQYF,TGCGCCAGCAGCTTGGAGAGCGGGGGGACAGATACGCAGTATTTT
TRBV10-3,TRBJ1-1,TRBD1,.,CAISMGQGVNTEAFF,TGTGCCATCAGTATGGGACAGGGAGTTAACACTGAAGCTTTCTTT
TRBV9,TRBJ1-5,.,.,CASSSTSVWGQPQHF,TGTGCCAGCAGCTCCACCTCGGTTTGGGGCCAGCCCCAGCATTTT
TRBV28,TRBJ2-5,.,.,CASSSDYDLQETQYF,TGTGCCAGCAGTTCAGACTACGACCTTCAAGAGACCCAGTACTTC
TRBV5-4,TRBJ1-2,TRBD1,.,CASSLGGQDGYTF,TGTGCCAGCAGCTTGGGGGGACAGGATGGCTACACCTTC
TRBV19,TRBJ2-3,TRBD2,once,CASSIGAASGRDTQYF,TGTGCCAGTAGTATAGGGGCGGCTAGCGGGAGAGATACGCAGTATTTT
TRBV11-2,TRBJ1-2,.,.,CASSGRRLNGYTF,TGTGCCAGCAGCGGTCGACGGCTTAATGGCTACACCTTC
TRBV7-6,TRBJ2-5,TRBD2,.,CASSLVAPSTLAEQETQYF,TGTGCCAGCAGCTTAGTCGCTCCGTCCACCCTAGCGGAACAAGAGACCCAGTACTTC
TRBV9,TRBJ1-1,.,.,CASSTDSGEEAFF,TGTGCCAGCAGTACAGACTCAGGGGAGGAAGCTTTCTTT
TRBV7-2,TRBJ2-1,.,.,CASSSRQLRRNNEQFF,TGTGCCAGCAGCTCGCGACAACTAAGGAGAAACAATGAGCAGTTCTTC
TRBV18,TRBJ2-6,.,.,CASSPSVSGANVLTF,TGTGCCAGCTCACCTTCGGTTTCGGGGGCCAACGTCCTGACTTTC
TRBV11-2,TRBJ1-2,.,.,CASSLEIGFRQTRDGYTF,TGTGCCAGCAGCTTAGAAATTGGATTTCGACAGACCAGGGATGGCTACACCTTC
TRBV6-5,TRBJ1-2,.,few,CASSTDELGDYGYTF,TGTGCCAGCAGTACAGACGAATTGGGGGACTATGGCTACACCTTC
TRBV6-1,TRBJ1-4,.,.,CASSEWPGGEKLFF,TGTGCCAGCAGTGAGTGGCCGGGGGGCGAAAAACTGTTTTTT
TRBV7-8,TRBJ1-5,.,.,CASSLYWPSPNQPQHF,TGTGCCAGCAGCTTATACTGGCCATCCCCCAATCAGCCCCAGCATTTT
TRBV7-9,TRBJ1-1,.,.,CASSLGAAGNTEAFF,TGTGCCAGCAGCTTAGGAGCCGCGGGGAACACTGAAGCTTTCTTT
TRBV27,TRBJ1-5,.,.,CASSLSGYSNQPQHF,TGTGCCAGCAGTTTATCTGGGTATAGCAATCAGCCCCAGCATTTT
TRBV28,TRBJ1-1,.,.,CASSLGGRRNTEAFF,TGTGCCAGCAGTTTAGGGGGTCGGAGGAACACTGAAGCTTTCTTT
TRBV29-1,TRBJ1-4,.,.,CSVVGVAGEKLFF,TGCAGCGTGGTTGGGGTGGCAGGTGAAAAACTGTTTTTT
TRBV2,TRBJ1-5,.,.,CASSEQGLLNQPQHF,TGTGCCAGCAGTGAACAGGGTCTATTGAATCAGCCCCAGCATTTT
TRBV5-1,TRBJ1-2,.,.,CASSLDRNYGYTF,TGCGCCAGCAGCTTGGATCGCAACTATGGCTACACCTTC
TRBV28,TRBJ2-3,.,.,CASSSYWGTDTQYF,TGTGCCAGCAGTTCCTATTGGGGCACAGATACGCAGTATTTT
TRBV6-4,TRBJ1-5,.,once,CASSARLSEPQHF,TGTGCCAGCAGCGCCAGGTTGTCCGAGCCCCAGCATTTT
TRBV27,TRBJ1-1,.,.,CASGLNTEAFF,TGTGCCAGTGGGCTGAACACTGAAGCTTTCTTT
TRBV7-8,TRBJ2-7,.,few,CASSPWGESSYEQYF,TGTGCCAGCAGCCCCTGGGGGGAGAGCTCCTACGAGCAGTACTTC
TRBV30,TRBJ1-6,TRBD1,few,CAWRGQGISPLHF,TGTGCCTGGAGGGGACAGGGGATATCACCCCTCCACTTT
TRBV7-6,TRBJ2-1,.,.,CASSLTPGRSYNEQFF,TGTGCCAGCAGCTTAACCCCGGGACGCTCCTACAATGAGCAGTTCTTC
TRBV7-3,TRBJ1-1,.,.,CASSSGPTRNTEAFF,TGTGCCAGCAGCTCTGGGCCAACACGGAACACTGAAGCTTTCTTT
TRBV27,TRBJ2-3,.,.,CASRGSTDTQYF,TGTGCCAGCAGGGGAAGCACAGATACGCAGTATTTT
TRBV6-6,TRBJ2-2,TRBD2,.,CASSPFSGDTGELFF,TGTGCCAGCAGTCCGTTTAGCGGGGACACCGGGGAGCTGTTTTTT
TRBV6-2/TRBV6-3,TRBJ2-7,.,.,CASSHHSYEQYF,TGTGCCAGCAGTCATCATTCCTACGAGCAGTACTTC
TRBV7-9,TRBJ1-4,.,.,CASSLVWGGNEKLFF,TGTGCCAGCAGCTTAGTGTGGGGCGGGAATGAAAAACTGTTTTTT
TRBV28,TRBJ1-2,.,.,CASSFPGWGAAGYTF,TGTGCCAGCAGTTTTCCTGGGTGGGGCGCGGCGGGCTACACCTTC
TRBV14,TRBJ2-1,TRBD1,.,CASSQDLGQDYNEQFF,TGTGCCAGCAGCCAAGATTTGGGACAGGACTACAATGAGCAGTTCTTC
TRBV7-9,TRBJ2-1,.,.,CASSRGPEEQFF,TGTGCCAGCAGCCGTGGACCAGAGGAGCAGTTCTTC
TRBV7-2,TRBJ2-7,TRBD2,.,CASSSRTSGRGYEQYF,TGTGCCAGCAGCTCTAGAACTAGCGGGAGGGGGTACGAGCAGTACTTC
TRBV12-3/TRBV12-4,TRBJ1-6,.,.,CASSFENSPLHF,TGTGCCAGCAGTTTCGAAAATTCACCCCTCCACTTT
TRBV27,TRBJ2-1,.,.,CASSKRTYNEQFF,TGTGCCAGCAGTAAAAGGACCTACAATGAGCAGTTCTTC
TRBV18,TRBJ2-7,TRBD2,once,CASSPPIGREYEQYF,TGTGCCAGCTCACCACCGATAGGGAGGGAGTACGAGCAGTACTTC
TRBV18,TRBJ2-5,.,few,CASSPPGGLETQYF,TGTGCCAGCTCACCACCAGGGGGTCTCGAGACCCAGTACTTC
TRBV20-1,TRBJ2-7,.,.,CSARQRYEQYF,TGCAGTGCTAGACAGCGCTACGAGCAGTACTTC
TRBV28,TRBJ2-7,.,.,CASSPSVVSSSYEQYF,TGTGCCAGCAGTCCGTCAGTAGTTTCGTCCTCCTACGAGCAGTACTTC
TRBV9,TRBJ1-3,.,few,CASSAPGGNTIYF,TGTGCCAGCAGCGCCCCCGGGGGAAACACCATATATTTT
TRBV30,TRBJ1-2,.,.,CAWSVLGVGGYTF,TGTGCCTGGAGTGTACTCGGGGTCGGAGGCTACACCTTC
TRBV11-2,TRBJ2-5,TRBD2,.,CASSIGLTSLQETQYF,TGTGCCAGCAGCATAGGGCTGACTAGCCTACAAGAGACCCAGTACTTC
TRBV4-1,TRBJ2-1,.,.,CASSQSSEQFF,TGCGCCAGCAGCCAATCTAGTGAGCAGTTCTTC
TRBV4-1,TRBJ1-2,.,.,CASSQVIRIRNYGYTF,TGCGCCAGCAGCCAAGTGATCCGGATACGAAACTATGGCTACACCTTC
TRBV24-1,TRBJ2-5,TRBD1,.,CATSDGQDRETQYF,TGTGCCACCAGTGATGGACAGGACAGGGAGACCCAGTACTTC